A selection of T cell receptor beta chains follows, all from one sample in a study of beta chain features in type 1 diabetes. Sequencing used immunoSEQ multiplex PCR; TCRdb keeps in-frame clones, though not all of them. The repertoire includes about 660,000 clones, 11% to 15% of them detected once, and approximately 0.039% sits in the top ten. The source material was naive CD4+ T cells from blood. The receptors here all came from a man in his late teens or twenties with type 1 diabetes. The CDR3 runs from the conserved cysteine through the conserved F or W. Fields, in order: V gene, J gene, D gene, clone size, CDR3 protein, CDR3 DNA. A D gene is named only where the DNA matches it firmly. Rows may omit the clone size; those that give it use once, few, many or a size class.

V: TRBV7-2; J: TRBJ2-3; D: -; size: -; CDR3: CASSFSPDIYTDTQYF; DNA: TGTGCCAGCAGCTTCTCTCCGGACATTTACACAGATACGCAGTATTTT
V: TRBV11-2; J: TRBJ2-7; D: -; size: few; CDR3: CASSLIGVYEQYF; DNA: TGTGCCAGCAGCTTGATAGGGGTATACGAGCAGTACTTC
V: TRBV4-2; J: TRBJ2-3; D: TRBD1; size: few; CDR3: CASSHTTGAGDTQYF; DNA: TGTGCCAGCAGCCATACGACAGGGGCGGGAGATACGCAGTATTTT
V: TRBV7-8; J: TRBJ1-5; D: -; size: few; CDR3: CASSSGRAADQHF; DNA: TGTGCCAGCAGCTCCGGCCGGGCAGCCGACCAGCATTTT
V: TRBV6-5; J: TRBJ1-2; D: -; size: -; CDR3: CASSSSGYGYTF; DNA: TGTGCCAGCAGCTCCTCGGGCTATGGCTACACCTTC
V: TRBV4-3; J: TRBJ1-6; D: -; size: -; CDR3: CASSEGTGTNSPLHF; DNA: TGCGCCAGCAGCGAAGGGACGGGAACAAATTCACCCCTCCACTTT
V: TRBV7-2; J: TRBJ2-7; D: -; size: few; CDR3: CASSPINPYEQYF; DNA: TGTGCCAGCAGCCCGATCAACCCGTACGAGCAGTACTTC
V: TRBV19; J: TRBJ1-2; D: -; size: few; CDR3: CASSIGLASNYGYTF; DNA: TGTGCCAGTAGTATTGGGCTCGCCTCTAACTATGGCTACACCTTC
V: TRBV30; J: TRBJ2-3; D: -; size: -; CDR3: CAWSLATDTQYF; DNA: TGTGCCTGGAGTCTAGCGACCGATACGCAGTATTTT
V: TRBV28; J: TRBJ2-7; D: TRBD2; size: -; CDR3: CASSLVGLAGGPGHYEQYF; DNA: TGTGCCAGCAGTTTAGTGGGACTAGCGGGGGGGCCCGGGCACTACGAGCAGTACTTC
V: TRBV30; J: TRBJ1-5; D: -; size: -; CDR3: CAWRVTGGNQPQHF; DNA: TGTGCCTGGAGGGTGACCGGGGGCAATCAGCCCCAGCATTTT
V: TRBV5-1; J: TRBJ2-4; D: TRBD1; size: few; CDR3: CASSLRPGTGVGNIQYF; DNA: TGCGCCAGCAGCCTCCGTCCCGGGACAGGGGTCGGAAACATTCAGTACTTC
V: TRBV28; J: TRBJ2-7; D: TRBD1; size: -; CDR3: CASSPGTVSYEQYF; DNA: TGTGCCAGCAGTCCGGGGACAGTTTCCTACGAGCAGTACTTC
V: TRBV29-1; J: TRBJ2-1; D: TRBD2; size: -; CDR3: CSVARTGTIRSLSSSYNEQFF; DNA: TGCAGCGTTGCTCGTACTGGGACTATTAGATCGCTCTCCAGCTCCTACAATGAGCAGTTCTTC
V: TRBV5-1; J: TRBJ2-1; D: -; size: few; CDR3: CASSADSSYNEQFF; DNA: TGCGCCAGCAGCGCGGACAGCTCCTACAATGAGCAGTTCTTC
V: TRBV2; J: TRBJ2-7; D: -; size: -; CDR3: CATKGDKVTYEQYF; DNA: TGTGCAACCAAGGGGGACAAGGTCACCTACGAGCAGTACTTC
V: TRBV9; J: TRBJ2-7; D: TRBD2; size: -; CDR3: CASSVTSGLEQYF; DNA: TGTGCCAGCAGCGTCACTAGCGGATTGGAGCAGTACTTC
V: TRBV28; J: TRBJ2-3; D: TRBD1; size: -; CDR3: CASSLGGQGTDTQYF; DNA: TGTGCCAGCAGTTTAGGGGGACAGGGGACAGATACGCAGTATTTT
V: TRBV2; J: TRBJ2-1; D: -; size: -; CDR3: CARGGPGAYNEQFF; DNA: TGTGCCAGAGGGGGTCCAGGGGCCTACAATGAGCAGTTCTTC
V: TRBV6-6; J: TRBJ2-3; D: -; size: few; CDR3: CASSYSPDRPDTQYF; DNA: TGTGCCAGCAGTTACTCGCCGGACCGACCAGATACGCAGTATTTT
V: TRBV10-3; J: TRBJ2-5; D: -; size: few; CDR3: CAISVGSGTRGETQYF; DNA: TGTGCCATCAGTGTAGGTTCGGGGACACGTGGAGAGACCCAGTACTTC
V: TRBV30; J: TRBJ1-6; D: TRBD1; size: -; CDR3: CAWSRDSSSYNSPLHF; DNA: TGTGCCTGGAGCCGGGACAGCAGCTCCTATAATTCACCCCTCCACTTT
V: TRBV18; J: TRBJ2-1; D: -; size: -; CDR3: CASSPRDRAYNEQFF; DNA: TGTGCCAGCTCACCACGGGACCGAGCCTACAATGAGCAGTTCTTC
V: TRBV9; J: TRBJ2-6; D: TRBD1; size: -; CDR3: CASSVASGQGFSGANVLTF; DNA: TGTGCCAGCAGCGTAGCATCGGGACAGGGATTCTCTGGGGCCAACGTCCTGACTTTC
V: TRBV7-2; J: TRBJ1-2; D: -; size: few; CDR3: CASSDAYRARSFYTF; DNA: TGTGCCAGCAGCGACGCCTACAGGGCTCGCAGTTTCTACACCTTC
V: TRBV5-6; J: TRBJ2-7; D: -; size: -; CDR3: CASSPTAGGYEQYF; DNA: TGTGCCAGCAGCCCGACAGCAGGAGGCTACGAGCAGTACTTC
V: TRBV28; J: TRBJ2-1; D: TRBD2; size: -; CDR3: CASRSSGSRYNEQFF; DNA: TGTGCCAGCAGATCTAGCGGGAGCCGGTACAATGAGCAGTTCTTC
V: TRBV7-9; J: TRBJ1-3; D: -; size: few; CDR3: CASNRDPTGNTIYF; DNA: TGTGCCAGCAACAGGGATCCGACTGGAAACACCATATATTTT
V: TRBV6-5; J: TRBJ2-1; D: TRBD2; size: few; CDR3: CASSYSPGGPYNEQFF; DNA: TGTGCCAGCAGTTACTCTCCGGGGGGACCATACAATGAGCAGTTCTTC
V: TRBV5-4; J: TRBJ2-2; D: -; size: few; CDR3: CASSLVIGRTVTGELFF; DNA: TGTGCCAGCAGCTTGGTGATAGGTAGGACAGTCACCGGGGAGCTGTTTTTT
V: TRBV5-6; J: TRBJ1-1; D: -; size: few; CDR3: CASSLAPANSGTEAFF; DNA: TGTGCCAGCAGCTTGGCCCCAGCGAACTCTGGCACTGAAGCTTTCTTT
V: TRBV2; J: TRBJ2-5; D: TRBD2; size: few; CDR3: CASKTSGAQETQYF; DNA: TGTGCCAGCAAAACTAGCGGGGCCCAAGAGACCCAGTACTTC
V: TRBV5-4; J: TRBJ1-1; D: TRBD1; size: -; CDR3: CASSRADRGEAFF; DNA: TGTGCCAGCAGCCGAGCCGACAGGGGCGAAGCTTTCTTT
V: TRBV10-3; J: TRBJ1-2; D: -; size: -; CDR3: CAITAVDGYTF; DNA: TGTGCCATCACTGCAGTCGATGGCTACACCTTC
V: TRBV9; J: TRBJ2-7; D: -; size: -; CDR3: CASSVGGTPPEQYF; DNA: TGTGCCAGCAGCGTAGGAGGGACGCCGCCGGAGCAGTACTTC
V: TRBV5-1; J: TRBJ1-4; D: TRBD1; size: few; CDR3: CASSLAARTGEKLFF; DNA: TGCGCCAGCAGCTTGGCGGCAAGGACAGGAGAAAAACTGTTTTTT
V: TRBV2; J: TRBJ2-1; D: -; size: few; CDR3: CASKVGYEQFF; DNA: TGTGCCAGCAAGGTGGGATATGAGCAGTTCTTC
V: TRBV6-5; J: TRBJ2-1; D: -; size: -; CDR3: CASTPVGSSYNEQFF; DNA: TGTGCCAGCACCCCCGTGGGGAGCTCCTACAATGAGCAGTTCTTC
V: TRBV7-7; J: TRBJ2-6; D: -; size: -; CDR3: CASSLDRGNVLTF; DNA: TGTGCTAGCAGCTTAGACAGAGGCAACGTCCTGACTTTC
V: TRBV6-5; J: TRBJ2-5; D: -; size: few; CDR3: CASSFPSGTEKETQYF; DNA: TGTGCCAGCAGTTTTCCTTCCGGGACGGAAAAAGAGACCCAGTACTTC
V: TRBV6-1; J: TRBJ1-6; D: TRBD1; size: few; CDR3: CASQSWDRNSPLHF; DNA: TGTGCCAGCCAAAGCTGGGACAGAAATTCACCCCTCCACTTT
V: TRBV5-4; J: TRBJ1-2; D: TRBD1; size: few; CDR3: CASSSGTGGFRGYTF; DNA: TGTGCCAGCAGCTCCGGGACAGGGGGCTTTCGTGGCTACACCTTC
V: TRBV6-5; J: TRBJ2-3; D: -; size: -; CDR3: CASSYSTLWDTQYF; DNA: TGTGCCAGCAGTTACTCGACACTCTGGGATACGCAGTATTTT
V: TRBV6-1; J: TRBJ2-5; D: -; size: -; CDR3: CASIGKLEETQYF; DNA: TGTGCCAGCATTGGTAAACTCGAAGAGACCCAGTACTTC